This T cell receptor (beta chain) was captured in a study of blood T cell repertoires in COVID-19. In germline, CDR1 is LNHDA, CDR2 SQIVND (reference sequence). This CDR3 has 15 residues. V dropped 5 bases and J dropped 4; count of bases not matched to a gene: 7. Only in-frame clones appear in the TCRdb table, and some are missing; sequencing was by immunoSEQ multiplex PCR. The top ten hold around 5% of the sample, which has approximately 150,000 clones, roughly 85% seen once. Sequencing input: peripheral blood. The source of this sequence is a human donor in a cohort sampled during active COVID-19. The genes are TRBV19 and TRBJ1-5, with 8 nucleotides matching TRBD1. CDR3 DNA sequence: TGTGCCAGTAGTGCCCAAAGACAGGGGAATCAGCCCCAGCATTTT. Amino acids: CASSAQRQGNQPQHF. The full variable domain, its missing parts supplied by reference TRBV19 and TRBJ1-5, is DGGITQSPKYLFRKEGQNVTLSCEQNLNHDAMYWYRQDPGQGLRLIYYSQIVNDFQKGDIAEGYSVSREKKESFPLTVTSAQKNPTAFYLCASSAQRQGNQPQHFGDGTRLSIL.